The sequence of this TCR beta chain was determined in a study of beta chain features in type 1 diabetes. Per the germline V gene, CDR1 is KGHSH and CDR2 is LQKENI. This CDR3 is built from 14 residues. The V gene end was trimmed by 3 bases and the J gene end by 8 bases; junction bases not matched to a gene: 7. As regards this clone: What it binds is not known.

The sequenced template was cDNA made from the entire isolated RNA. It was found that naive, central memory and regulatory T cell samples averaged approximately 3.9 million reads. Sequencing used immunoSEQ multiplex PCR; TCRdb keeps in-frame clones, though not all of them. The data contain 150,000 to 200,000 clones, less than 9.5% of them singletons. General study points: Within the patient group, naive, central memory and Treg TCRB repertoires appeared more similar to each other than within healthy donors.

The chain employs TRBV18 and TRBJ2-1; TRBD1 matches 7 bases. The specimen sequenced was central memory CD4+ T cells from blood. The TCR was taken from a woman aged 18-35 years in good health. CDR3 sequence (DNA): TGTGCCAGCTCACCCTCTGACAGGGCTCATGAGCAGTTCTTC. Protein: CASSPSDRAHEQFF.